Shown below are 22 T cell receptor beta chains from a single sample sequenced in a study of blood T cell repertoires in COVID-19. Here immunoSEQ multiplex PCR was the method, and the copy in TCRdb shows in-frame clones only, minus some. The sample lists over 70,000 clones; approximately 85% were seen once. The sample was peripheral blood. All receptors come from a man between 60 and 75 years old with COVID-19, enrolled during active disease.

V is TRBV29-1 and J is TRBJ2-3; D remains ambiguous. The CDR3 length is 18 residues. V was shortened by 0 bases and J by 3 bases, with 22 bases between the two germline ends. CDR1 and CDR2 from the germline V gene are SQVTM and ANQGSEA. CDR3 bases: TGCAGCGTTGAAGATCGCAGAGGAGTTAGTCTTTCTACAGATACGCAGTATTTT. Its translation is CSVEDRRGVSLSTDTQYF.

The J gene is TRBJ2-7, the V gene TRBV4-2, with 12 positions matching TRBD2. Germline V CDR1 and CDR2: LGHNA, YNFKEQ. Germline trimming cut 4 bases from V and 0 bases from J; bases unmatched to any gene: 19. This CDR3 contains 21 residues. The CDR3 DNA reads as TGTGCCAGCAGCCCGCCCCCCCTTGGGCTAGCGGGAGGGCGGGACTCCTACGAGCAGTACTTC. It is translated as CASSPPPLGLAGGRDSYEQYF.

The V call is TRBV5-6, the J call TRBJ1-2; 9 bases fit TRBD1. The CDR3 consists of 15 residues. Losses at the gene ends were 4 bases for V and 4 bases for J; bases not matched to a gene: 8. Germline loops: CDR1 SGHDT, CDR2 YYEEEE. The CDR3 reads CASSLTGGLGYGYTF. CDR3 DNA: TGTGCCAGCAGCCTGACAGGGGGTTTAGGCTATGGCTACACCTTC.

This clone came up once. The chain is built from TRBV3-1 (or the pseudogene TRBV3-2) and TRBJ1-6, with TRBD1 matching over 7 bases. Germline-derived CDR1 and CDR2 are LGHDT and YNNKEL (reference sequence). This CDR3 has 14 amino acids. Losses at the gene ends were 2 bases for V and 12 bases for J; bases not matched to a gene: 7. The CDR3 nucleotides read TGTGCCAGCAGCCAAAAAGGGGGCGGCAGACCCCTCCACTTT. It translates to CASSQKGGGRPLHF.

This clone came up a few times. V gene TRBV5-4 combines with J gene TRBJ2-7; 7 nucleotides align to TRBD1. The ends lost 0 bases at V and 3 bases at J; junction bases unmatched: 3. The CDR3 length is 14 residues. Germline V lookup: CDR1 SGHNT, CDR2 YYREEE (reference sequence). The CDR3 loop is CASSLAGQIYEQYF. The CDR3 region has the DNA TGTGCCAGCAGCTTGGCGGGACAGATCTACGAGCAGTACTTC.

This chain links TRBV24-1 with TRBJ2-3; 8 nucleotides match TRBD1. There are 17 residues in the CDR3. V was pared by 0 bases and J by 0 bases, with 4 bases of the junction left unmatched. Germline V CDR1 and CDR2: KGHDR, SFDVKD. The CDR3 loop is CATSDLPGTGSTDTQYF. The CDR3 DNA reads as TGTGCCACCAGTGATTTGCCCGGGACAGGAAGCACAGATACGCAGTATTTT.

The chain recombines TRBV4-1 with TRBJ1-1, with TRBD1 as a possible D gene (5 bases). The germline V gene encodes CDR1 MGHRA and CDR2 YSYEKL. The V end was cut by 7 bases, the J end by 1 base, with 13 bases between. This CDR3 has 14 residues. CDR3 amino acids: CASKMFGGNTEAFF. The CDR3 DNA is TGCGCCAGCAAGATGTTCGGGGGGAACACTGAAGCTTTCTTT.

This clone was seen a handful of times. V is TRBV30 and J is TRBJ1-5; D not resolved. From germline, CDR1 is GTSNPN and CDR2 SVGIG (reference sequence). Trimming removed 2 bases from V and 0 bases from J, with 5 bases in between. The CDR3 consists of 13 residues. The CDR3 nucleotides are TGTGCCTGGAGTAGCCTTAGCAATCAGCCCCAGCATTTT. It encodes CAWSSLSNQPQHF.

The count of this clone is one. CDR3 region: CASSHGGSADTQYF. The CDR3 coding sequence is TGTGCCAGCAGCCACGGGGGGAGTGCAGATACGCAGTATTTT. The gene calls are TRBV6-5 and TRBJ2-3, with 7 bases fitting TRBD2. The CDR3 has 14 amino acids. V trimming: 6 bases; J trimming: 4 bases; junction bases outside the gene matches: 7. Germline CDR1 is MNHEY and CDR2 is SVGAGI.

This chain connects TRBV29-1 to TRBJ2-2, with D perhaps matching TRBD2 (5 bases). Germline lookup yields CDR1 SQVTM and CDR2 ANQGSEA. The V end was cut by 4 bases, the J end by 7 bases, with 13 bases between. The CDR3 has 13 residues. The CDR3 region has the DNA TGCAGCGTTGCGGGAATACTGGTCGGGGAGCTGTTTTTT. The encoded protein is CSVAGILVGELFF.

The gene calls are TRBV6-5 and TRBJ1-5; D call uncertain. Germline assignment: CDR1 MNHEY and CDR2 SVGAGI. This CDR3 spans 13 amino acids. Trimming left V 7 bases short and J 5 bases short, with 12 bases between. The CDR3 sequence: CASITGLYQPQHF. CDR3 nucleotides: TGTGCCAGCATAACCGGGTTGTATCAGCCCCAGCATTTT.

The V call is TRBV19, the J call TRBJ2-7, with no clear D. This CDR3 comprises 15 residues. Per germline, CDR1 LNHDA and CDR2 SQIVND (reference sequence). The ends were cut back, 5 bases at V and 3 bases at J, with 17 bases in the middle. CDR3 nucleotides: TGTGCCAGTAGTCTACACGGCCAGGTTGGCTACGAGCAGTACTTC. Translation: CASSLHGQVGYEQYF.

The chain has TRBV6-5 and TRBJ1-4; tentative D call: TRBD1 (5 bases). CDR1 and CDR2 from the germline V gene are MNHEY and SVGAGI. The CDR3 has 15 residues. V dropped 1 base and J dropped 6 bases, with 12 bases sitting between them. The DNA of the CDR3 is TGTGCCAGCAGTTACTTGGGGGGGTCTGATGAAAAACTGTTTTTT. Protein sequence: CASSYLGGSDEKLFF.

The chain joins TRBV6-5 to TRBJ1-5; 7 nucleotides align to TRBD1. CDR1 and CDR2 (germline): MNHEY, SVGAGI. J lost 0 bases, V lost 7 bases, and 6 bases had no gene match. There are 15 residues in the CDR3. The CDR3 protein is CASNRGGYSNQPQHF. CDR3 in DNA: TGTGCCAGCAACAGGGGAGGCTATAGCAATCAGCCCCAGCATTTT.

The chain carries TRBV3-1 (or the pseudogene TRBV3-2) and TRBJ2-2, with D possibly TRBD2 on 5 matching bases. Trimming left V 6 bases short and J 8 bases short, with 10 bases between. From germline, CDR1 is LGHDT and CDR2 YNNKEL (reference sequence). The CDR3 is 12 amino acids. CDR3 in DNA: TGTGCCAGCAGACTTATAGCGGGGGAGCTGTTTTTT. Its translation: CASRLIAGELFF.

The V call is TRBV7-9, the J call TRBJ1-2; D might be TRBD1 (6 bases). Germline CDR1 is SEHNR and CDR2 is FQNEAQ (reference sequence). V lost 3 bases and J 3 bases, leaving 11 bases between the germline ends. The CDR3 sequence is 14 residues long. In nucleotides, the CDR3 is TGTGCCAGCAGCTTTAGGGGGTTAGACTATGGCTACACCTTC. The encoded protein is CASSFRGLDYGYTF.

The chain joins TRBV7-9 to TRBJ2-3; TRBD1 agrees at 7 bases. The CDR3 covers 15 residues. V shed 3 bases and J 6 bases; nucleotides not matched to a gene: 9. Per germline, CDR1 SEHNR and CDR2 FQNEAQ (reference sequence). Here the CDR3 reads CASSFFTGAPDTQYF. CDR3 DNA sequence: TGTGCCAGCAGCTTTTTCACAGGGGCCCCGGATACGCAGTATTTT. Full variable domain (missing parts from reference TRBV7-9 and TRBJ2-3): DTGVSQNPRHKITKRGQNVTFRCDPISEHNRLYWYRQTLGQGPEFLTYFQNEAQLEKSRLLSDRFSAERPKGSFSTLEIQRTEQGDSAMYLCASSFFTGAPDTQYFGPGTRLTVL.

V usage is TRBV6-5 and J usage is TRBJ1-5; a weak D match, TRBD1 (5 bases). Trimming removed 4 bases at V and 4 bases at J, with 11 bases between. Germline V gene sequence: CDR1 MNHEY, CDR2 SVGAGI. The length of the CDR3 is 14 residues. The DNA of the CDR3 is TGTGCCAGCAGTTGGGACGGGGGGAATCAGCCCCAGCATTTT. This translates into CASSWDGGNQPQHF.

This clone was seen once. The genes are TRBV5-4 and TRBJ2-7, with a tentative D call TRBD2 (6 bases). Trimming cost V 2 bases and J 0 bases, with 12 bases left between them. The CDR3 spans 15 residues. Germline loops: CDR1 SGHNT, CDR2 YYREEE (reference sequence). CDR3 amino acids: CASSFGGTHSYEQYF. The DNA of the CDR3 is TGTGCCAGCAGCTTCGGGGGTACCCACTCCTACGAGCAGTACTTC.

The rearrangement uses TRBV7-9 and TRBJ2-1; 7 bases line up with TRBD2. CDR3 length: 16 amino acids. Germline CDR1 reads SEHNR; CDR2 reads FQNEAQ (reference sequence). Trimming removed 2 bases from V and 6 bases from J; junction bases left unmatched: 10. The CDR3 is CASSLHHGLGANEQFF. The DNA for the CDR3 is TGTGCCAGCAGCTTACATCACGGACTAGGGGCCAATGAGCAGTTCTTC. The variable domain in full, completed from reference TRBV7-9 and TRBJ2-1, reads DTGVSQNPRHKITKRGQNVTFRCDPISEHNRLYWYRQTLGQGPEFLTYFQNEAQLEKSRLLSDRFSAERPKGSFSTLEIQRTEQGDSAMYLCASSLHHGLGANEQFFGPGTRLTVL.

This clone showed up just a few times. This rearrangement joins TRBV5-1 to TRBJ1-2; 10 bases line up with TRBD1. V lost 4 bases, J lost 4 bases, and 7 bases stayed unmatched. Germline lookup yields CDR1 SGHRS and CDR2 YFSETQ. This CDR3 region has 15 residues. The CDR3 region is CASSGTGQGPYGYTF. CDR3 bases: TGCGCCAGCAGCGGAACGGGACAGGGGCCCTATGGCTACACCTTC.

In nucleotides, the CDR3 is TGTGCCAGCTCACCACCTAGCGGGAGTTTCGGGGAGCTGTTTTTT. Amino acid sequence: CASSPPSGSFGELFF. The chain carries TRBV18 and TRBJ2-2, with 9 positions matching TRBD2. V lost 0 bases to trimming and J lost 7 bases; unmatched junction nucleotides: 3. The germline CDR1 and CDR2 sequences are KGHSH and LQKENI. The CDR3 contains 15 residues. The full variable domain, its missing parts supplied by reference TRBV18 and TRBJ2-2, is NAGVMQNPRHLVRRRGQEARLRCSPMKGHSHVYWYRQLPEEGLKFMVYLQKENIIDESGMPKERFSAEFPKEGPSILRIQQVVRGDSAAYFCASSPPSGSFGELFFGEGSRLTVL.